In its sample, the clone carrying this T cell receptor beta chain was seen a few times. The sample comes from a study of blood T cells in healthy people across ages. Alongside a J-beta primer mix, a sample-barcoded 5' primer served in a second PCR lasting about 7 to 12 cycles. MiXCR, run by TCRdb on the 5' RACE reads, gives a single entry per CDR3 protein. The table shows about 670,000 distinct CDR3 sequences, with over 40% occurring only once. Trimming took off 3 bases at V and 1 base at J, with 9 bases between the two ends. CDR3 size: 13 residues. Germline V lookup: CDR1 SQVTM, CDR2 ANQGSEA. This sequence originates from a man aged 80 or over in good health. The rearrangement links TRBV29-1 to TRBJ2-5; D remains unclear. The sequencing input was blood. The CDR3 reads CSVDMAFQETQYF. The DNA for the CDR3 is TGCAGCGTTGATATGGCATTCCAAGAGACCCAGTACTTC. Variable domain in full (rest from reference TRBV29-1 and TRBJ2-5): SAVISQKPSRDICQRGTSLTIQCQVDSQVTMMFWYRQQPGQSLTLIATANQGSEATYESGFVIDKFPISRPNLTFSTLTVSNMSPEDSSIYLCSVDMAFQETQYFGPGTRLLVL.